Following are 21 T cell receptor beta chains from one sample sequenced in a study of T cell changes during pregnancy in multiple sclerosis. Sequencing was performed with immunoSEQ multiplex PCR; in TCRdb, only in-frame clones are kept and a portion is missing. Of about 70,000 clones listed, under 95% are singletons. Sample: peripheral blood, taken in the third trimester of pregnancy. These receptor sequences come from a female donor in good health, enrolled as a control in a pregnancy study.

The chain employs TRBV19 and TRBJ2-2, with D possibly being TRBD2 (6 bases). The CDR3 has 16 residues. Germline loops: CDR1 LNHDA, CDR2 SQIVND (reference sequence). Trimming cost V 6 bases and J 2 bases, with 16 bases left between them. The CDR3 coding sequence is TGTGCCAGTAGCCGGGGATCCGGGGGAAACACCGGGGAGCTGTTTTTT. It is translated as CASSRGSGGNTGELFF.

The V gene is TRBV7-3, the J gene TRBJ2-2; tentative D call: TRBD1 (5 bases). Germline CDR1 and CDR2: SGHTA and FQGTGA. Trimming removed 7 bases at V and 5 bases at J, with 17 bases between. This CDR3 is built from 15 residues. For the CDR3, the DNA is TGTGCCAGCACCATGACAGACGTTAGGACCGGGGAGCTGTTTTTT. Translation: CASTMTDVRTGELFF. The entire variable domain, with the rest obtained from reference TRBV7-3 and TRBJ2-2, is as follows: GAGVSQTPSNKVTEKGKYVELRCDPISGHTALYWYRQSLGQGPEFLIYFQGTGAADDSGLPNDRFFAVRPEGSVSTLKIQRTERGDSAVYLCASTMTDVRTGELFFGEGSRLTVL.

The genes are TRBV7-3 and TRBJ2-1; D remains ambiguous. In germline, CDR1 is SGHTA, CDR2 FQGTGA. The CDR3 is 12 residues long. V lost 2 bases and J lost 5, with 4 bases in between. The CDR3, as DNA: TGTGCCAGCAGCTTAGTCGACAATGAGCAGTTCTTC. Protein: CASSLVDNEQFF.

The rearrangement links TRBV7-2 to TRBJ2-1, with a tentative D call TRBD1 (5 bases). The germline gives CDR1 SGHTA, CDR2 FQGNSA. The CDR3 consists of 13 residues. Trimming stripped 4 bases from V and 8 bases from J, with 12 bases between. In DNA form, the CDR3 reads TGTGCCAGCAGCTACGCCAGGGATTATGAGCAGTTCTTC. Translating it yields CASSYARDYEQFF.

The CDR3 sequence: CASSAGDQPQHF. The CDR3 coding sequence is TGTGCCAGCAGCGCAGGGGACCAGCCCCAGCATTTT. The chain combines TRBV9 with TRBJ1-5, with a possible D match to TRBD1 (6 bases). The V end was cut by 3 bases, the J end by 7 bases, with 8 bases between. This CDR3 region has 12 residues. Germline CDR1 is SGDLS and CDR2 is YYNGEE.

Within the sample, this clone is medium-sized. J is TRBJ1-5 and V is TRBV6-5; no firm D call. This CDR3 is built from 13 residues. CDR1 and CDR2 from the germline V gene are MNHEY and SVGAGI. V was cut by 6 bases and J by 4 bases, with 10 bases left in between. The CDR3 DNA is TGTGCCAGCAGGGCGGGTTTTAATCAGCCCCAGCATTTT. This translates into CASRAGFNQPQHF.

V usage is TRBV7-9 and J usage is TRBJ1-4; TRBD1 matches 7 bases. Germline CDR1 SEHNR, CDR2 FQNEAQ (reference sequence). The CDR3 runs to 14 residues. Unmatched junction bases numbered 8, after V lost 5 bases and J lost 8 bases. CDR3 nucleotide sequence: TGTGCCAGCAGCCGGGGACAGCGGGAGGAAAAACTGTTTTTT. Encoded protein: CASSRGQREEKLFF.

CDR3 region: CASLPNTQGARGNQPQHF. The CDR3, as DNA: TGTGCCAGCCTCCCTAATACACAGGGGGCGCGGGGCAATCAGCCCCAGCATTTT. V gene TRBV28 combines with J gene TRBJ1-5; 9 bases line up with TRBD1. This CDR3 spans 18 amino acids. Germline CDR1 MDHEN, CDR2 SYDVKM. J gave up 2 bases and V 8 bases, and 16 bases lay outside the gene matches.

The V call is TRBV27, the J call TRBJ2-3, with 7 bases fitting TRBD2. The CDR3 has 16 residues. Germline V gene sequence: CDR1 MNHEY, CDR2 SMNVEV (reference sequence). Unmatched junction bases numbered 10, after V lost 4 bases and J lost 3 bases. The DNA of the CDR3 is TGTGCCAGCAGTTCCCTAGGAGCGGGGATGACAGATACGCAGTATTTT. It encodes CASSSLGAGMTDTQYF.

J is TRBJ2-5 and V is TRBV6-5; 10 bases line up with TRBD1. Matching the DNA end better, TRBJ2-7 makes the J call doubtful. The CDR3 consists of 15 residues. Looked up from germline, CDR1 is MNHEY and CDR2 is SVGAGI. CDR3 protein: CASSSAGTGVGEQYF. The CDR3 bases are TGTGCCAGCAGTTCGGCCGGGACAGGGGTTGGCGAGCAGTACTTC.

This chain uses TRBV4-3 with TRBJ2-2; 7 bases fit TRBD1. The germline V gene has CDR1 LGHNA and CDR2 YSLEER. The V segment lost 0 bases and the J segment 7 bases; nucleotides outside the gene matches: 5. This CDR3 spans 15 amino acids. In DNA, the CDR3 is TGCGCCAGCAGCCAAGATCCGGGGACAGTCGGGGAGCTGTTTTTT. It is translated as CASSQDPGTVGELFF.

V gene TRBV5-1 combines with J gene TRBJ2-1; 11 nucleotides align to TRBD2. Germline CDR1 and CDR2: SGHRS and YFSETQ. V lost 2 bases and J lost 1; bases outside the gene matches: 5. CDR3 length: 17 residues. The CDR3 DNA reads TGCGCCAGCAGCTTTAGCGGGGGGGCCCGGTCCTACAATGAGCAGTTCTTC. As protein: CASSFSGGARSYNEQFF.

This chain links TRBV29-1 with TRBJ1-4, with 7 bases fitting TRBD1. The CDR3 loop spans 17 amino acids. Losses at the gene ends were 4 bases for V and 8 bases for J; bases not matched to a gene: 19. CDR1 is SQVTM and CDR2 is ANQGSEA in the germline V gene. The CDR3 region has the DNA TGCAGCGTTGTTTTGGGGTTGAAAGGGACAGCCGGAGAAAAACTGTTTTTT. This encodes CSVVLGLKGTAGEKLFF.

Here the CDR3 DNA reads TGTGCCAGTAGTGCGGGACTAGGCCGAACAGATACGCAGTATTTT. Protein sequence: CASSAGLGRTDTQYF. The rearrangement uses TRBV19 and TRBJ2-3; 8 bases fit TRBD2. The CDR3 is 15 residues long. V shed 5 bases and J 3 bases; nucleotides not matched to a gene: 7. Germline V gives CDR1 LNHDA, CDR2 SQIVND (reference sequence).

V and J are TRBV4-1 and TRBJ2-7; no firm D call. Germline CDR1 is MGHRA and CDR2 is YSYEKL. This CDR3 spans 13 amino acids. V shed 2 bases and J shed 7 bases, with 12 bases lying between them. The CDR3 loop is CASSQLDPKEQYF. The CDR3 region has the DNA TGCGCCAGCAGCCAACTAGACCCCAAGGAGCAGTACTTC.

The genes are TRBV28 and TRBJ1-1; possibly TRBD1 for D (6 bases). This CDR3 spans 15 amino acids. CDR1 and CDR2 from the germline V gene are MDHEN and SYDVKM. Trimming removed 2 bases from V and 6 bases from J, with 16 bases in between. CDR3 coding DNA: TGTGCCAGCAGTTTACGGGGGGGCGCTTTGGCTGAAGCTTTCTTT. Protein sequence: CASSLRGGALAEAFF.

The chain links TRBV5-1 to TRBJ1-1; D gene uncertain. Germline V lookup: CDR1 SGHRS, CDR2 YFSETQ. The CDR3 loop spans 15 amino acids. Trimming took off 2 bases at V and 1 base at J, with 12 bases between the two ends. The CDR3 region is CASSFWNSPNTEAFF. The CDR3 nucleotides read TGCGCCAGCAGCTTTTGGAACAGCCCGAACACTGAAGCTTTCTTT.

This clone was recorded only once. The chain is built from TRBV6-6 and TRBJ2-1; the D gene is possibly TRBD1 (5 bases). The CDR3 is 14 residues long. Germline CDR1 and CDR2: MNHNY and SVGAGI (reference sequence). V lost 6 bases and J 2 bases, leaving 11 bases between the germline ends. CDR3 region: CASRPGITYNEQFF. CDR3 bases: TGTGCCAGCAGGCCAGGGATCACCTACAATGAGCAGTTCTTC.

CDR3 loop: CATSTPSGADYEQFF. CDR3 in DNA: TGTGCCACCAGCACCCCTAGCGGGGCCGACTATGAGCAGTTCTTC. This sequence joins TRBV15 and TRBJ2-1; 9 bases align to TRBD2. J was trimmed by 8 bases and V by 4 bases; bases with no gene match: 9. CDR1 is LNHNV, CDR2 YYDKDF, per germline (reference sequence). The CDR3 totals 15 residues.

V is TRBV4-2 and J is TRBJ1-3; TRBD1 matches 9 bases. The CDR3 spans 16 residues. The ends lost 3 bases at V and 2 bases at J; junction bases unmatched: 5. The germline CDR1 and CDR2 sequences are LGHNA and YNFKEQ. The CDR3 coding sequence is TGTGCCAGCAGCCATGCTACAGGGGGCACTGGAAACACCATATATTTT. It is translated as CASSHATGGTGNTIYF.

The genes are TRBV28 and TRBJ2-7; D is perhaps TRBD1 (5 bases). Trimming cost V 2 bases and J 2 bases, with 7 bases left between them. The CDR3 covers 13 residues. CDR1 is MDHEN and CDR2 is SYDVKM in the germline V gene. The CDR3 is CASSLGQTYEQYF. The CDR3 bases are TGTGCCAGCAGTTTAGGACAAACCTACGAGCAGTACTTC. The variable domain in full, with the rest retrieved from reference TRBV28 and TRBJ2-7, is DVKVTQSSRYLVKRTGEKVFLECVQDMDHENMFWYRQDPGLGLRLIYFSYDVKMKEKGDIPEGYSVSREKKERFSLILESASTNQTSMYLCASSLGQTYEQYFGPGTRLTVT.